This T cell receptor beta chain was captured by sequencing in a study of cytomegalovirus exposure and HLA in healthy donors. Use of 60 Vbeta and 13 Jbeta primers characterized the PCR. Sequenced by immunoSEQ multiplex PCR; TCRdb stores in-frame clones only, minus some. The table shows some 100,000 clones, with 69% occurring only once. In its sample, this clone was seen once. Trimming cost V 0 bases and J 8 bases; bases outside gene matches: 7. This CDR3 has 15 residues. Germline V gene sequence: CDR1 SGHVS, CDR2 FQNEAQ. The sample consisted of PBMCs. This rearrangement joins TRBV7-8 to TRBJ2-1; TRBD2 matches 7 bases. The clonotype comes from an older woman in good health and CMV-seropositive. For the CDR3, the DNA is TGTGCCAGCAGCTTAGCGATTGGCGGGGGATATGAGCAGTTCTTC. Translated, it gives CASSLAIGGGYEQFF.